This T cell receptor (beta chain) comes out of a study of immune cell composition in non-small cell lung cancer. Study as a whole: Lung adenocarcinoma or squamous carcinoma made up most tumours.

Profiling relied on immunoSEQ multiplex PCR, and the TCRdb table lists in-frame clones only, not all of them. The top ten clones hold 7% to 10% of a sample with around 9,700 clones, 60% to 70% of them seen once. Deletions cut 5 bases from V and 8 bases from J, with 18 bases between. The V gene's germline CDR1 is MDHEN and CDR2 SYDVKM. This CDR3 is built from 15 residues. J is TRBJ1-4 and V is TRBV28; a possible D gene is TRBD1 (6 bases). Specimen: lung tumor tissue. The sequence was collected from a human donor with non-small cell lung cancer. CDR3 nucleotides: TGTGCCAGCAGTACTCGGACAGTAGGGGCCGAAAAACTGTTTTTT. It encodes CASSTRTVGAEKLFF. The variable domain in full, with the rest retrieved from reference TRBV28 and TRBJ1-4, is DVKVTQSSRYLVKRTGEKVFLECVQDMDHENMFWYRQDPGLGLRLIYFSYDVKMKEKGDIPEGYSVSREKKERFSLILESASTNQTSMYLCASSTRTVGAEKLFFGSGTQLSVL.